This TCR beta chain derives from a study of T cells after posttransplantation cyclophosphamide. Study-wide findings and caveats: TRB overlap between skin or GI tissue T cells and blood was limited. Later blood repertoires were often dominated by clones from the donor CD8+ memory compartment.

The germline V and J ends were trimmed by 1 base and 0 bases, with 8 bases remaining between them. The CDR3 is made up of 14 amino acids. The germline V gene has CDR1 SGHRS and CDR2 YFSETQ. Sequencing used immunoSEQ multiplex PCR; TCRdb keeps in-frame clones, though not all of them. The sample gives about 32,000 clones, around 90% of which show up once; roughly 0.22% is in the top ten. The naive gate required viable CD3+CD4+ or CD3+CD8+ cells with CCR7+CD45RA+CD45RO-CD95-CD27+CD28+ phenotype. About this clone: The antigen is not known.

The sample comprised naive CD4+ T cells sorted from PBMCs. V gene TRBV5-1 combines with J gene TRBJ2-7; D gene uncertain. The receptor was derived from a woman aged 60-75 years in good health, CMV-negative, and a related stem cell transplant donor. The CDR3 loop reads CASSLNTGSYEQYF. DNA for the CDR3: TGCGCCAGCAGCTTGAATACGGGCTCCTACGAGCAGTACTTC.